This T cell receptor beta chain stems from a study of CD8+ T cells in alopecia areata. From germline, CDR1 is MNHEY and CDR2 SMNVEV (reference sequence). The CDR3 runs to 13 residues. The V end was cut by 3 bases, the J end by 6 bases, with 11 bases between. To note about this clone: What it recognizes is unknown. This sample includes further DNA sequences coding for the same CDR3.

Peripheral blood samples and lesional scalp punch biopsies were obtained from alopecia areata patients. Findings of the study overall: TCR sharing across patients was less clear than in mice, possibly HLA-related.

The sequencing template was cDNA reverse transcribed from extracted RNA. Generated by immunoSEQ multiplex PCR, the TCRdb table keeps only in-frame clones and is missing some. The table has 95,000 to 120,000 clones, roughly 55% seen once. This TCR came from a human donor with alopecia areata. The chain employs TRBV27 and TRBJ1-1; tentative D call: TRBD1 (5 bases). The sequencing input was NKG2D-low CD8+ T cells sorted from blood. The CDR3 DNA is TGTGCCAGCAGTTTTGGGGCGAGCGCTGAAGCTTTCTTT. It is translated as CASSFGASAEAFF.